One TCR beta chain is described in this entry. What it recognizes is unknown. This specimen comes from a study of T cells after yellow fever vaccination. A universal primer site and UMIs were added as TCR cDNA was made by 5'RACE template switching. TCRdb reprocessed the 5' RACE reads via MiXCR and lists one record per CDR3 protein. The sample includes around 500,000 distinct CDR3 sequences, 21% of them seen just once. Overall study results and limits: Boosting was followed by the reappearance of most primary-vaccination clones (roughly 95% CD4, under 90% CD8).

The V and J ends lost 0 bases and 4 bases, in that order; junction bases with no gene match: 5. CDR1 LGHDT and CDR2 YNNKEL come from the germline V gene (reference sequence). CDR3 length equals 15 residues. The source material was PBMCs, sampled more than 20 days after the first yellow fever vaccination. This receptor was obtained from a man between 18 and 29 years old who received the YFV17D yellow fever vaccine. V gene TRBV3-1 combines with J gene TRBJ2-5, with 7 bases fitting TRBD1. The CDR3 here is CASSQDLYRGETQYF. The CDR3 DNA is TGTGCCAGCAGCCAAGATCTCTACAGGGGAGAGACCCAGTACTTC.